The 19 T cell receptor beta chains presented below share a single source sample, sequenced in a study of cytomegalovirus exposure and HLA in healthy donors. Primers: 60 Vbeta forward and 13 Jbeta reverse. Produced via immunoSEQ multiplex PCR; TCRdb's table is partial and in-frame only. The sample shows 150,000 or so clones, 60% to 85% of them seen only once. Sequencing was done on a sample of PBMCs. These receptors all come from a man aged 35-49 years in good health and CMV-seropositive.

This rearrangement joins TRBV7-9 to TRBJ2-2, with TRBD2 identical over 7 bases. With 5 bases clipped from V and 6 bases from J, the junction kept 9 bases outside the gene matches. The CDR3 has 15 residues. Germline CDR1 and CDR2: SEHNR and FQNEAQ (reference sequence). The CDR3 region has the DNA TGTGCCAGCAGCCGAGGACTAGTAGGCGCCGGGGAGCTGTTTTTT. Its protein is CASSRGLVGAGELFF. Based on the CDR3 plus reference TRBV7-9 and TRBJ2-2, the full variable domain is DTGVSQNPRHKITKRGQNVTFRCDPISEHNRLYWYRQTLGQGPEFLTYFQNEAQLEKSRLLSDRFSAERPKGSFSTLEIQRTEQGDSAMYLCASSRGLVGAGELFFGEGSRLTVL.

This clone turned up a few times. This chain joins TRBV10-3 and TRBJ1-2; 10 positions agree with TRBD1. The germline gives CDR1 ENHRY, CDR2 SYGVKD. J lost 6 bases, V lost 8 bases, and 6 bases had no gene match. The CDR3 loop spans 13 amino acids. DNA of the CDR3: TGTGCCATCGACCCGACAGGGGGCGATGGCTACACCTTC. Protein sequence: CAIDPTGGDGYTF.

This clone was counted a single time. This chain connects TRBV29-1 to TRBJ2-7; weak D call: TRBD2 (5 bases). The CDR3 runs to 12 residues. V was trimmed by 2 bases and J by 5 bases, leaving 10 bases between them. CDR1 SQVTM and CDR2 ANQGSEA come from the germline V gene. This CDR3 is CSVELASDEQYF. For the CDR3, the DNA is TGCAGCGTTGAACTAGCTAGTGACGAGCAGTACTTC.

The V and J genes are TRBV13 and TRBJ2-3; 7 bases are a match to TRBD2. V trimming: 5 bases; J trimming: 4 bases; junction bases outside the gene matches: 9. The germline V gene encodes CDR1 PRHDT and CDR2 FYEKMQ (reference sequence). There are 15 residues in the CDR3. The chain's CDR3 is CASSRTRSSADTQYF. DNA for the CDR3: TGTGCCAGCAGCCGGACTAGATCTAGCGCAGATACGCAGTATTTT.

In its sample, this clone was seen once. The chain employs TRBV6-6 and TRBJ2-7; 11 bases agree with TRBD2. Germline values: CDR1 MNHNY, CDR2 SVGAGI (reference sequence). There are 16 residues in the CDR3. V dropped 2 bases and J dropped 3; count of bases not matched to a gene: 6. The DNA for the CDR3 is TGTGCCAGCAGTTACACGACTAGCGGGAACCGCTACGAGCAGTACTTC. Amino acid sequence: CASSYTTSGNRYEQYF.

The table lists this clone with a few counts. The chain uses TRBV4-1 and TRBJ1-4, with TRBD1 matching over 7 bases. This CDR3 contains 16 residues. With 0 bases clipped from V and 7 bases from J, the junction kept 8 bases outside the gene matches. Looked up from germline, CDR1 is MGHRA and CDR2 is YSYEKL. This CDR3 is CASSQDPRGESEKLFF. In nucleotides, the CDR3 is TGCGCCAGCAGCCAAGATCCCAGGGGGGAGAGTGAAAAACTGTTTTTT.

The V and J genes are TRBV7-8 and TRBJ2-6; D is possibly TRBD1 (6 bases). The CDR3 loop spans 19 amino acids. V was trimmed by 2 bases and J by 6 bases, leaving 23 bases between them. Germline V gene data show CDR1 as SGHVS and CDR2 as FQNEAQ. In DNA form, the CDR3 reads TGTGCCAGCAGCTTAAGGGGCCTGCCTGCAGGGGCAGAGGCCAACGTCCTGACTTTC. It codes for CASSLRGLPAGAEANVLTF. Using reference TRBV7-8 and TRBJ2-6 for the parts outside the CDR3, the full variable domain is GAGVSQSPRYKVAKRGQDVALRCDPISGHVSLFWYQQALGQGPEFLTYFQNEAQLDKSGLPSDRFFAERPEGSVSTLKIQRTQQEDSAVYLCASSLRGLPAGAEANVLTFGAGSRLTVL.

The DNA of the CDR3 is TGTGCCAGCAGTTTAGGGACTAGAACCACAGATACGCAGTATTTT. This codes for CASSLGTRTTDTQYF. The rearrangement links TRBV6-6 to TRBJ2-3; the match to TRBD2 covers 8 bases. The V gene's germline CDR1 is MNHNY and CDR2 SVGAGI (reference sequence). Losses at the gene ends were 4 bases for V and 2 bases for J; bases not matched to a gene: 5. CDR3 length: 15 residues.

A remark on this clone: A read error may account for a junction end that differs from germline. The rearrangement joins TRBV27 to TRBJ2-7, with 7 bases aligning to TRBD2. Germline V gives CDR1 MNHEY, CDR2 SMNVEV (reference sequence). The CDR3 is made up of 15 amino acids. The CDR3 bases are TGTGCCAGCAGTCCCCGGACTAGTGGAGCCTACGAGCAGTGCTTC. Protein sequence: CASSPRTSGAYEQCF.

The chain couples TRBV5-1 to TRBJ2-1; 11 bases are shared with TRBD2. J was trimmed by 6 bases and V by 1 base; bases with no gene match: 9. Germline lookup yields CDR1 SGHRS and CDR2 YFSETQ. The CDR3 runs to 17 residues. The CDR3 is CASSLTSGSMVANEQFF. CDR3 DNA: TGCGCCAGCAGCTTGACTAGCGGGAGTATGGTGGCCAATGAGCAGTTCTTC.

The chain joins TRBV7-2 to TRBJ2-4; tentatively, D is TRBD1 (5 bases). Per germline, CDR1 SGHTA and CDR2 FQGNSA. The ends were cut back, 1 base at V and 8 bases at J, with 15 bases in the middle. The CDR3 contains 15 residues. The CDR3, as DNA: TGTGCCAGCAGCTTAGGGGCCAGGGCTGCGTACATTCAGTACTTC. Amino acid sequence: CASSLGARAAYIQYF. The full variable domain, rest sourced from reference TRBV7-2 and TRBJ2-4, is GAGVSQSPSNKVTEKGKDVELRCDPISGHTALYWYRQSLGQGLEFLIYFQGNSAPDKSGLPSDRFSAERTGGSVSTLTIQRTQQEDSAVYLCASSLGARAAYIQYFGAGTRLSVL.

The chain links TRBV28 to TRBJ1-1; D gene uncertain. V was clipped by 3 bases and J by 3 bases, with 8 bases between them. CDR3 size: 13 residues. The germline V gene encodes CDR1 MDHEN and CDR2 SYDVKM. The CDR3 DNA follows: TGTGCCAGCAGTTTCCTTGAGTACACTGAAGCTTTCTTT. This codes for CASSFLEYTEAFF.

The V call is TRBV5-1, the J call TRBJ2-2, with 8 bases that match TRBD2. Germline loops: CDR1 SGHRS, CDR2 YFSETQ. J lost 4 bases, V lost 4 bases, and 3 bases had no gene match. This CDR3 is built from 14 residues. This chain's CDR3 is CASSSLAGTGELFF. The CDR3 nucleotides are TGCGCCAGCAGCAGCCTAGCGGGCACCGGGGAGCTGTTTTTT.

The V call is TRBV5-6, the J call TRBJ2-6, with 8 bases identical to TRBD1. The CDR3 length is 18 residues. Trimming removed 2 bases from V and 2 bases from J; junction bases left unmatched: 9. Germline V CDR1 and CDR2: SGHDT, YYEEEE. CDR3: CASSFTSGGGAGANVLTF. CDR3 bases: TGTGCCAGCAGCTTTACTTCAGGGGGCGGAGCTGGGGCCAACGTCCTGACTTTC.

V and J are TRBV7-6 and TRBJ2-3, with a weak D call TRBD2 (5 bases). The CDR3 length is 14 residues. Germline CDR1 reads SGHVS; CDR2 reads FNYEAQ. V shed 1 base and J shed 3 bases, with 8 bases lying between them. The DNA of the CDR3 is TGTGCCAGCAGCTTAGGACTACCTACAGATACGCAGTATTTT. Encoded protein: CASSLGLPTDTQYF.

The V call is TRBV28, the J call TRBJ1-4, with 11 nucleotides matching TRBD1. With 6 bases clipped from V and 5 bases from J, the junction kept 5 bases outside the gene matches. CDR1 is MDHEN and CDR2 is SYDVKM in the germline V gene. This CDR3 is 15 amino acids long. The CDR3 protein is CASSFRDRGNEKLFF. In DNA, the CDR3 is TGTGCCAGCAGCTTCCGGGACAGGGGGAATGAAAAACTGTTTTTT.

The genes are TRBV6-5 and TRBJ2-7; the D gene is possibly TRBD1 (6 bases). This CDR3 region has 15 residues. Deletions cut 6 bases from V and 5 bases from J, with 20 bases between. The germline V gene encodes CDR1 MNHEY and CDR2 SVGAGI. Here the CDR3 reads CASSTTGRLWDEQYF. The DNA for the CDR3 is TGTGCCAGCAGCACAACAGGGAGACTTTGGGACGAGCAGTACTTC.

J is TRBJ1-1 and V is TRBV5-4; a weak D match, TRBD1 (6 bases). The germline gives CDR1 SGHNT, CDR2 YYREEE (reference sequence). The ends were cut back, 3 bases at V and 1 base at J, with 10 bases in the middle. This CDR3 contains 14 residues. The CDR3 DNA follows: TGTGCCAGCAGCTCGGACAGAGAGAACACTGAAGCTTTCTTT. It translates to CASSSDRENTEAFF.

This clone occurred a few times. V gene TRBV9 combines with J gene TRBJ1-4, with 9 nucleotides matching TRBD1. The trim removed 0 bases at V and 8 bases at J, leaving 8 bases unmatched. The CDR3 contains 16 residues. Looked up from germline, CDR1 is SGDLS and CDR2 is YYNGEE. The CDR3 region is CASSVGTGQGGEKLFF. The DNA for the CDR3 is TGTGCCAGCAGCGTAGGGACGGGACAGGGAGGGGAAAAACTGTTTTTT. The variable domain in full, completed from reference TRBV9 and TRBJ1-4, reads DSGVTQTPKHLITATGQRVTLRCSPRSGDLSVYWYQQSLDQGLQFLIQYYNGEERAKGNILERFSAQQFPDLHSELNLSSLELGDSALYFCASSVGTGQGGEKLFFGSGTQLSVL.